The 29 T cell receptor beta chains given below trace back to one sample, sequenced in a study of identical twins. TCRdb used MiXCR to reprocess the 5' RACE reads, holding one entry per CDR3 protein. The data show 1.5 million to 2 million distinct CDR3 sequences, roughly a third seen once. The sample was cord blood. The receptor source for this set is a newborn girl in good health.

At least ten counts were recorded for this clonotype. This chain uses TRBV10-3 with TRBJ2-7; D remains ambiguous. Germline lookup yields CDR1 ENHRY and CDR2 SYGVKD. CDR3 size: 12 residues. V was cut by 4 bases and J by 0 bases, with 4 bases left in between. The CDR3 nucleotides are TGTGCCATCAGTGGACACTCCTACGAGCAGTACTTC. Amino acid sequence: CAISGHSYEQYF.

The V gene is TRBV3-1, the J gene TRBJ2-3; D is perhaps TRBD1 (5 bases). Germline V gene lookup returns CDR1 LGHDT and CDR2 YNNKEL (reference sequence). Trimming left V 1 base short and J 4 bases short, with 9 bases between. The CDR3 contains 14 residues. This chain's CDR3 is CASSQVTGPDTQYF. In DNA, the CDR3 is TGTGCCAGCAGCCAAGTTACAGGTCCAGATACGCAGTATTTT.

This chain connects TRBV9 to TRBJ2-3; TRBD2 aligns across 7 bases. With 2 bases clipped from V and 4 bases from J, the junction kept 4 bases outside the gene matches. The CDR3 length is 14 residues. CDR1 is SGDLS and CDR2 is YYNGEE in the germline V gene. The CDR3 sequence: CASSVEAGADTQYF. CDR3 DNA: TGTGCCAGCAGCGTCGAGGCGGGGGCAGATACGCAGTATTTT.

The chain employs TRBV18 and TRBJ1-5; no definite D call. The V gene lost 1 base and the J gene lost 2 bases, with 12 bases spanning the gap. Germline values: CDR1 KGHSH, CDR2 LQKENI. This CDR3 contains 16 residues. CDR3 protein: CASSPLGPGGNQPQHF. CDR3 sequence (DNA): TGTGCCAGCTCACCACTTGGCCCGGGCGGCAATCAGCCCCAGCATTTT.

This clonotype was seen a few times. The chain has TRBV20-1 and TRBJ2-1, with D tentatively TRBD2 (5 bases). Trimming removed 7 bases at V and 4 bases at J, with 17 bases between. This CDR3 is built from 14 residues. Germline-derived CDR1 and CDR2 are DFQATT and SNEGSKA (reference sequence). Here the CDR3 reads CSEGVASVYNEQFF. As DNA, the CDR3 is TGCAGTGAGGGAGTGGCCTCCGTATACAATGAGCAGTTCTTC.

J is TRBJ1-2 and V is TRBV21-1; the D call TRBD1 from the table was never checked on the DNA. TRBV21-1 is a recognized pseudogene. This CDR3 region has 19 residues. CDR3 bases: TGTGCCAGCAGCAAAGTAGTGGGTTACAGTGGGGGACCTAACTATGGCTACACCTTC. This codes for CASSKVVGYSGGPNYGYTF.

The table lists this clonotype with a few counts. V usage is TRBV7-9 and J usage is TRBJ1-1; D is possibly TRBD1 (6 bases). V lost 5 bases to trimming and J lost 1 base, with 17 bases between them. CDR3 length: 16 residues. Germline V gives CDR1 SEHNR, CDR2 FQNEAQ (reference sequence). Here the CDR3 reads CASSPGGTGPNTEAFF. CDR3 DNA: TGTGCCAGCAGCCCTGGGGGCACAGGGCCGAACACTGAAGCTTTCTTT. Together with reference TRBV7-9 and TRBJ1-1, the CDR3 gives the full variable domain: DTGVSQNPRHKITKRGQNVTFRCDPISEHNRLYWYRQTLGQGPEFLTYFQNEAQLEKSRLLSDRFSAERPKGSFSTLEIQRTEQGDSAMYLCASSPGGTGPNTEAFFGQGTRLTVV.

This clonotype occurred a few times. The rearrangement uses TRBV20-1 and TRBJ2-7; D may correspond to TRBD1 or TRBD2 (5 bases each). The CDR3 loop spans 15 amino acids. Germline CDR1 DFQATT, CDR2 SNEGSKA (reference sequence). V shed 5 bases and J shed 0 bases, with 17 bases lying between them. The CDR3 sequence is CSALQGRGTSYEQYF. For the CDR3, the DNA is TGCAGTGCTCTTCAGGGTCGAGGGACCTCCTACGAGCAGTACTTC.

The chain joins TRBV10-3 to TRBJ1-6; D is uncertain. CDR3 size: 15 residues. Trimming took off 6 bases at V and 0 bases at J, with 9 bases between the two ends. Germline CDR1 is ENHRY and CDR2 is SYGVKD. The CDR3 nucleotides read TGTGCCATCAGCAAGGGCACCTCCTATAATTCACCCCTCCACTTT. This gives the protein CAISKGTSYNSPLHF.

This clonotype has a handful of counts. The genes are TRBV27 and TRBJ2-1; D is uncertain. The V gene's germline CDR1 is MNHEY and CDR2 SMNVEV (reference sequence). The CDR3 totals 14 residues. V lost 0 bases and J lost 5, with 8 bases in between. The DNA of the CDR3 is TGTGCCAGCAGTTTATCGATGCCGCACAATGAGCAGTTCTTC. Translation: CASSLSMPHNEQFF.

CDR3 bases: TGTGCCAGCAGTTACTCGACTAAGGGCAATCAGCCCCAGCATTTT. It is translated as CASSYSTKGNQPQHF. V and J are TRBV6-2 or TRBV6-3 and TRBJ1-5; unclear D gene. In germline, CDR1 is MNHEY, CDR2 SVGEGT. The V and J ends lost 0 bases and 2 bases respectively, with 8 bases between them. The length of the CDR3 is 15 residues.

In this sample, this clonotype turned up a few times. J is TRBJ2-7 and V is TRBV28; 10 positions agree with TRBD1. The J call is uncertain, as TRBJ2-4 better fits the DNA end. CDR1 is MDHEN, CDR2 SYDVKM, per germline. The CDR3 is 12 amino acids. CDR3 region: CATRTGGNIQYF. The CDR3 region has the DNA TGTGCCACAAGGACAGGGGGAAACATTCAGTACTTC.

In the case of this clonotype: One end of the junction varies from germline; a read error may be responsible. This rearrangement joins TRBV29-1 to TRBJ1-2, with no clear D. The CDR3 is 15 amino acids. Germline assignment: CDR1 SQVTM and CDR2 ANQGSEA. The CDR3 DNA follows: TGCAGCGGTGTGGGCAGAGGCCTATATAACCATGGCTACACCTTC. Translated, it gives CSGVGRGLYNHGYTF.

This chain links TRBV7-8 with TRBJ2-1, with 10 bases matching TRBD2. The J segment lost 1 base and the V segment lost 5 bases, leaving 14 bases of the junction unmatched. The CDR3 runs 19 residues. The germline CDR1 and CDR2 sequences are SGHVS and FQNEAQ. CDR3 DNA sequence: TGTGCCAGCAGCCCAAGTCGGCTAGCGGGAGTTGGGTCCTACAATGAGCAGTTCTTC. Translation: CASSPSRLAGVGSYNEQFF.

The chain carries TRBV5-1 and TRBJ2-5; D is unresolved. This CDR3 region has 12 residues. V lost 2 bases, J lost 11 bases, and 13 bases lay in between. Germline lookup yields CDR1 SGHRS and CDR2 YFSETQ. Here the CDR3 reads CASSFRLDEQYF. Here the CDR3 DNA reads TGCGCCAGCAGCTTTCGTCTGGATGAGCAGTACTTC.

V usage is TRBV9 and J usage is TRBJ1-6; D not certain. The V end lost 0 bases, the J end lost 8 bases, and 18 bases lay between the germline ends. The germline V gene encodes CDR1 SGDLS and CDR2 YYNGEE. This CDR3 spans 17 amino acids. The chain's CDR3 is CASSVAIGPGTDSPLHF. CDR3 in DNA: TGTGCCAGCAGCGTAGCTATTGGTCCGGGCACGGATTCACCCCTCCACTTT.

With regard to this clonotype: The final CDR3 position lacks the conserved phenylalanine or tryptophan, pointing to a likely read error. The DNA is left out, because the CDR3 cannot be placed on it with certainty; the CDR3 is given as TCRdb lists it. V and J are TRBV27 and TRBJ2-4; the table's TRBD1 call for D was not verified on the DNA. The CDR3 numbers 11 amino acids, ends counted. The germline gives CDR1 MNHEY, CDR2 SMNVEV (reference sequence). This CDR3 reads CASSLSRAGVY.

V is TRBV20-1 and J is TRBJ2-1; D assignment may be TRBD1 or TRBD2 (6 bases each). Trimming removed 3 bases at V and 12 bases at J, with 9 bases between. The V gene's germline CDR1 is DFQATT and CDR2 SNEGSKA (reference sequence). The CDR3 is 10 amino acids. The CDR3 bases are TGCAGTGCTAGCAGGGGAGGGCAGTTCTTC. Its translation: CSASRGGQFF.

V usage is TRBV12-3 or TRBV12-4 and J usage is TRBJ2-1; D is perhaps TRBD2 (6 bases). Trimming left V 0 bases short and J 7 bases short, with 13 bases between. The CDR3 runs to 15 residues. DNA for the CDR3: TGTGCCAGCAGTTTAGCCCCACTAAGCGGGAATGAGCAGTTCTTC. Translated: CASSLAPLSGNEQFF.

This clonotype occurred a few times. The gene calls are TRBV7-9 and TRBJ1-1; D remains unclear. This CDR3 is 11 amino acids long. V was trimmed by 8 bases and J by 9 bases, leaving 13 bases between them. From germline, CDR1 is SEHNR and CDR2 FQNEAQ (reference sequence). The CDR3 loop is CASLGEGKAFF. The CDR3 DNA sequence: TGTGCCAGCCTTGGGGAAGGGAAAGCTTTCTTT.

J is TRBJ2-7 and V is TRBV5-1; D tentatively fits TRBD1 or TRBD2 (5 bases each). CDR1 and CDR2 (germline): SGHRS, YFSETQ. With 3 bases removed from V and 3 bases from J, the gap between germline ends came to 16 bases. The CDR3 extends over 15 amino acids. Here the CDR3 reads CASSSRGLSLYEQYF. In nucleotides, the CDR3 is TGCGCCAGCAGCTCGAGGGGTCTGAGCCTCTACGAGCAGTACTTC.

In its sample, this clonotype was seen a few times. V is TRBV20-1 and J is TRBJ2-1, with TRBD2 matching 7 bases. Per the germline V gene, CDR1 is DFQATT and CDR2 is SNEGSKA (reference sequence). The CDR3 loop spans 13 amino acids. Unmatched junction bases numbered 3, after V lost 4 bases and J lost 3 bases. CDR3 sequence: CSATGTNYNEQFF. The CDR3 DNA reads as TGCAGTGCTACCGGGACTAACTACAATGAGCAGTTCTTC.

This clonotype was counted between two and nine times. Here the CDR3 reads CASQGWGTDTQYF. CDR3 bases: TGTGCCAGCCAGGGATGGGGCACAGATACGCAGTATTTT. The chain recombines TRBV28 with TRBJ2-3; a possible D gene is TRBD1 (5 bases). The length of the CDR3 is 13 residues. Germline V gives CDR1 MDHEN, CDR2 SYDVKM. Trimming cost V 8 bases and J 1 base, with 10 bases left between them.

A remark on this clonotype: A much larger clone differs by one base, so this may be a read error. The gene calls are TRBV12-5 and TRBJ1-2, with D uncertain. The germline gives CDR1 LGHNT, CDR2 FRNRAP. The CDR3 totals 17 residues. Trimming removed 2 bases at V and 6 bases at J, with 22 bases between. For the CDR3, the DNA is TGTGCTAGTGGTTTGAATGTCGTTCCCGACAATGGAGATGGCTACACCTTC. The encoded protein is CASGLNVVPDNGDGYTF.

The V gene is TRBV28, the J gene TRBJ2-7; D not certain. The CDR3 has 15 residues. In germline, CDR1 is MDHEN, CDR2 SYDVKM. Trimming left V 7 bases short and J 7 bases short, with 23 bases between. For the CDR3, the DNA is TGTGCCAGCATGCCCCCCCCAGGCTCCTACAATGAGCAGTACTTC. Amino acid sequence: CASMPPPGSYNEQYF. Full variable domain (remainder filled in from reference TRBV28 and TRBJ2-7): DVKVTQSSRYLVKRTGEKVFLECVQDMDHENMFWYRQDPGLGLRLIYFSYDVKMKEKGDIPEGYSVSREKKERFSLILESASTNQTSMYLCASMPPPGSYNEQYFGPGTRLTVT.

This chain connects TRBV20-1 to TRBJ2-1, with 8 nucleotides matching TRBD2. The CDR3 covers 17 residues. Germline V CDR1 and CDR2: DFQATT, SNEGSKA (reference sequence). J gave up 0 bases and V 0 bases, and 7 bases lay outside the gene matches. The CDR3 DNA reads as TGCAGTGCTAGAGATCCCAGCGGGGGTTTCTCCTACAATGAGCAGTTCTTC. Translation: CSARDPSGGFSYNEQFF.

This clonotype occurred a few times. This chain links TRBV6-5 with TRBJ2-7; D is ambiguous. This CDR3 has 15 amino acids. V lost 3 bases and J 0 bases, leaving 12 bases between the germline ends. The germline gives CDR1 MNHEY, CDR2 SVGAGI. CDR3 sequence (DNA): TGTGCCAGCAGTTATTCGACCGGAATCTCCTACGAGCAGTACTTC. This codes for CASSYSTGISYEQYF.

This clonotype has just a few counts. CDR3 amino acids: CASSPGTGANSPLHF. In nucleotides, the CDR3 is TGCGCCAGCAGCCCCGGGACAGGGGCTAATTCACCCCTCCACTTT. This rearrangement joins TRBV5-1 to TRBJ1-6, with 10 bases aligning to TRBD1. CDR1 and CDR2 (germline): SGHRS, YFSETQ. The CDR3 sequence is 15 residues long. V gave up 4 bases and J gave up 6 bases; unmatched junction bases: 4.

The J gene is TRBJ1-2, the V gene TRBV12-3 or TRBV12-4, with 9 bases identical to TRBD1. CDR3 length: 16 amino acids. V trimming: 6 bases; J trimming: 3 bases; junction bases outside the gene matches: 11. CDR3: CASSPVPGQGDYGYTF. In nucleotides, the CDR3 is TGTGCCAGCAGCCCCGTCCCGGGACAGGGAGACTATGGCTACACCTTC.